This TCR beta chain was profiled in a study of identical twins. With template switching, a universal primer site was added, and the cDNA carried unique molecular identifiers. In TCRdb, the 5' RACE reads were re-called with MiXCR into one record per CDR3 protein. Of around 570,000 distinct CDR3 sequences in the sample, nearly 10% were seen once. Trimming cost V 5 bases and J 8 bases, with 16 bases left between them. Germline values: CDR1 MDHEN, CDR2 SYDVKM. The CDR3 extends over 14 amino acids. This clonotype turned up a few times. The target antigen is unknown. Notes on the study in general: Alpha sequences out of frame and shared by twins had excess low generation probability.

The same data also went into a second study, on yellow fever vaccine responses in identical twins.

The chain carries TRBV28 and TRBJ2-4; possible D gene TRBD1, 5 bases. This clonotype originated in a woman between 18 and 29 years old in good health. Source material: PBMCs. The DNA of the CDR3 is TGTGCCAGCAGTCCCTCTCGCCTCAGGGACATTCAGTACTTC. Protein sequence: CASSPSRLRDIQYF.